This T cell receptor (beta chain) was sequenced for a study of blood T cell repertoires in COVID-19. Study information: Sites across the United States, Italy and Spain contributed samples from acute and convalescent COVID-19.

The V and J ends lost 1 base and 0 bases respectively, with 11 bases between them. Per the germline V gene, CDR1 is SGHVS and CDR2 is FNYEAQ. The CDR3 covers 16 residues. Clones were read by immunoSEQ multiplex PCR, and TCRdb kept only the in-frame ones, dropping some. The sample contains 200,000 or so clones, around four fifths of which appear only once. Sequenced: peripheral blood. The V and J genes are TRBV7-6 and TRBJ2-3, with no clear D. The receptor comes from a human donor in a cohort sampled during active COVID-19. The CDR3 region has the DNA TGTGCCAGCAGCTTAGATCCTGGCAGAAGCACAGATACGCAGTATTTT. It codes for CASSLDPGRSTDTQYF.